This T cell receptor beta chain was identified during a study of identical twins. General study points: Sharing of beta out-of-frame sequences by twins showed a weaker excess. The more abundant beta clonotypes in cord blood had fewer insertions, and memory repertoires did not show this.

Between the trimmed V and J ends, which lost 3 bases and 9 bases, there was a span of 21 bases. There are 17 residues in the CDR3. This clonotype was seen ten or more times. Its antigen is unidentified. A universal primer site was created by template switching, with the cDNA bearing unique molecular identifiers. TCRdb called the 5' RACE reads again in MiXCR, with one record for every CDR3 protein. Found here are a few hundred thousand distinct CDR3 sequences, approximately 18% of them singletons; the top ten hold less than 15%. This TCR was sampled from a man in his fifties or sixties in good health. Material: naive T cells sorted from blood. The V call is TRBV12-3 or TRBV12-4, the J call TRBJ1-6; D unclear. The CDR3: CASSLRLQTRRRSPLHF. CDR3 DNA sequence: TGTGCCAGCAGTTTGCGGTTGCAGACCCGCAGGCGTTCACCCCTCCACTTT.